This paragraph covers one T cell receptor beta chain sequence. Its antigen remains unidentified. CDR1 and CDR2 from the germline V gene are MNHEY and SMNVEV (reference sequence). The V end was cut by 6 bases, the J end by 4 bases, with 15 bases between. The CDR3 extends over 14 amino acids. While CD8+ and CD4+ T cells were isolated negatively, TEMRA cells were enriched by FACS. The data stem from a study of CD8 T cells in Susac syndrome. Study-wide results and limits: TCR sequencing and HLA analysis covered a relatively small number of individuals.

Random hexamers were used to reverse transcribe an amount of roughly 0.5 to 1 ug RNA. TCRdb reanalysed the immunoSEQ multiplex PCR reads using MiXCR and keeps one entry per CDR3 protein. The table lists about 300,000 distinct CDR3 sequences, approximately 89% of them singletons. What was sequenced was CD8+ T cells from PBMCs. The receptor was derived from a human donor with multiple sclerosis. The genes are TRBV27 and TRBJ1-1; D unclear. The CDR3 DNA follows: TGTGCCAGCAGCCCCGGTTTTGCGGGCACTGAAGCTTTCTTT. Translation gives CASSPGFAGTEAFF.